This T cell receptor (beta chain) was captured in a study of cytotoxic CD8 clonotypes in ibrutinib-treated CLL. Germline V gives CDR1 WNHNN, CDR2 SYGVQD (reference sequence). CDR3 size: 11 residues. The ends lost 10 bases at V and 10 bases at J; junction bases unmatched: 9. Measured with immunoSEQ multiplex PCR; TCRdb has only the in-frame clones, and not every one. Seen here are about 84,000 clones, roughly 86% observed once, and the top ten hold around 5%. Sequencing was performed on PBMCs, taken before ibrutinib treatment. This chain links TRBV10-1 with TRBJ1-2; 7 bases are shared with TRBD1. The source is a human donor with chronic lymphocytic leukemia. The CDR3 loop is CAITSQGDYTF. The CDR3 nucleotides are TGCGCCATTACCTCTCAGGGGGACTACACCTTC.